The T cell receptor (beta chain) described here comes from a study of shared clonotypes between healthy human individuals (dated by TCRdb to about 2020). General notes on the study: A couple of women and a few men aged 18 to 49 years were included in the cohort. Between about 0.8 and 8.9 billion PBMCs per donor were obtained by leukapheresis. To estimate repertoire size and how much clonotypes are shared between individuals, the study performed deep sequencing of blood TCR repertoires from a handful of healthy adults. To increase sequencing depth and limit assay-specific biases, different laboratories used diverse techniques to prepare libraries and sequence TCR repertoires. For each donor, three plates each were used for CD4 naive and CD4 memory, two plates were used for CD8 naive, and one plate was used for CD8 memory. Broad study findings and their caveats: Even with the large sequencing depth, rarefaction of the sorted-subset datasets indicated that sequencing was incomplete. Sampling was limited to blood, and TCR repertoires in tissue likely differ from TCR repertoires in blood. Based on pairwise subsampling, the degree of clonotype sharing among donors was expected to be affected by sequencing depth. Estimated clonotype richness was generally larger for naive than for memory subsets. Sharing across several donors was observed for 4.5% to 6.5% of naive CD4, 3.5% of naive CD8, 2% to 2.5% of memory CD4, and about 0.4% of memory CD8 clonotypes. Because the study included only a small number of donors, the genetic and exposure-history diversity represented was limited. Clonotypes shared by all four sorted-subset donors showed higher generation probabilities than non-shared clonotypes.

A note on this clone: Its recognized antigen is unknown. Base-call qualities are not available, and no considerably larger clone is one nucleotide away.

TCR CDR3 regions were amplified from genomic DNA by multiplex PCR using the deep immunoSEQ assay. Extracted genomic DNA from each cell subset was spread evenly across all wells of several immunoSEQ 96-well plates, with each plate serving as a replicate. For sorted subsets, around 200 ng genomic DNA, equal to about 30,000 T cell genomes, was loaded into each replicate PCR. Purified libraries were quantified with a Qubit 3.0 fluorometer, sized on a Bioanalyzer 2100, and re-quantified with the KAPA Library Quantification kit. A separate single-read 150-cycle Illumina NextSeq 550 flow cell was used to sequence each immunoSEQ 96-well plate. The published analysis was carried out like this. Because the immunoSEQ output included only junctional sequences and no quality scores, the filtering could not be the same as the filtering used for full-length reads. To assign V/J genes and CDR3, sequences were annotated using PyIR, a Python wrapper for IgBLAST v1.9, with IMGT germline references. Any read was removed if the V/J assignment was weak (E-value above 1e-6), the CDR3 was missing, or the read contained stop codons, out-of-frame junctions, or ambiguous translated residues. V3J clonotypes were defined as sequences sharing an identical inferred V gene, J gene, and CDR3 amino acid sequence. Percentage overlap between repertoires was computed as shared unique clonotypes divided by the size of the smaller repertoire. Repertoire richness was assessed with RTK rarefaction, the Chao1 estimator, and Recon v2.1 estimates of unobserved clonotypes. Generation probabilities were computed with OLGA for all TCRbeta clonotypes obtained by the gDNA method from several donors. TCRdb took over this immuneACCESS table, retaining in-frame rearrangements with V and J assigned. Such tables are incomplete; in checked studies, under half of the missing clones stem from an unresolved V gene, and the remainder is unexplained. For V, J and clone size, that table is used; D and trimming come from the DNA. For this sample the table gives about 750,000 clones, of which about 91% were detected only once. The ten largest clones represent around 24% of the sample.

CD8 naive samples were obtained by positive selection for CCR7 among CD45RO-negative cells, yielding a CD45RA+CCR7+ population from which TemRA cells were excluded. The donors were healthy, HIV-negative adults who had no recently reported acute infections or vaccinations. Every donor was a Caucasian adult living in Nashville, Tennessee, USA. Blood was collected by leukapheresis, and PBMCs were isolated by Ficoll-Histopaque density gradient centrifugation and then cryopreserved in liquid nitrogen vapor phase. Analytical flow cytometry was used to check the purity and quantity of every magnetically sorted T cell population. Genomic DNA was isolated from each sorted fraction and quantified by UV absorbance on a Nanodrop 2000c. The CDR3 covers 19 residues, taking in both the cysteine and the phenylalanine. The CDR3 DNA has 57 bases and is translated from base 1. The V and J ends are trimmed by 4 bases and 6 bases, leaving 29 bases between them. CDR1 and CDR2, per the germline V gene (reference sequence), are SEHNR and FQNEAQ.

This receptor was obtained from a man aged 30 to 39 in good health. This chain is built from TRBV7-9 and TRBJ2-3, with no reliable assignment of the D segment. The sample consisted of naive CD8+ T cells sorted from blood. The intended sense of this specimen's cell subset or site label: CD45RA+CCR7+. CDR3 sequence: CASSSSFGVAQILFDTQYF. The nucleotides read TGTGCCAGCAGCTCTTCATTCGGCGTAGCACAGATATTGTTCGATACGCAGTATTTT.